This T cell receptor beta chain was documented in a study of blood T cell repertoires in COVID-19 (dated by TCRdb to about 2020). In terms of the full investigation: Samples from collaborators originated in the United States, Italy and Spain and spanned both the acute and convalescent phases of COVID-19. Subjects who had been exposed to COVID-19, were actively infected with it, or had recovered from it provided the deeply sampled blood TCRbeta repertoires that made up the dataset. A de-identified subject ID, COVID-19 status, age in years and sex were almost always included in the sample metadata. HLA class I and class II types, where available, came from metadata supplied by the sample provider rather than from assay-based typing. Samples were obtained from the ongoing ImmuneRACE study (first 160 participants) and from 1,254 subjects provided by 6 global collaborators. The prospective study material was composed of cDNA or gDNA derived from T cells, B-cell-depleted T cells, or PBMCs. The repertoires were made available in a free public database intended to serve as a resource for research on the immune response to SARS-CoV-2. The paper's findings and limits, for the study overall: The quantity of clinical and demographic metadata differed by source and by participant and was supplied without curation.

Concerning this clone: The clone's antigen remains unknown. Base qualities are not at hand, and no much larger clone is one base apart.

TCRbeta CDR3 regions were amplified from genomic DNA by means of the immunoSEQ Assay, a bias-controlled multiplex PCR. As for the original processing: The number of nucleated cells in each sample was estimated by amplification of reference gene primers within the assay. Sequence reads were collapsed and filtered to measure the absolute abundance of every unique TCRbeta CDR3 rearrangement. For each sample, productive Simpson clonality was calculated as the square root of Simpson's diversity index over productive rearrangements. The table was pulled from immuneACCESS by TCRdb, which kept in-frame rearrangements only. Such tables lose some clones; where checked, under half of the loss comes from unresolved V genes, and the rest has no known cause. V, J and clone size are taken as reported in that table, and D and trimming were inferred from the DNA itself. This sample holds approximately 81,000 clones; 82% were observed only once. The ten largest clones represent roughly 7.4% of the sample.

V lost 4 bases and J lost 4 bases, and the count of bases not matched to a germline gene is 6. The CDR3 runs 15 residues from the cysteine to the phenylalanine. Here the CDR3 DNA is all that survives: 45 bases in frame from base 1. In the germline V gene, CDR1 corresponds to SGHTS and CDR2 to YDEGEE. Collaborating institutions collected whole blood in K2EDTA tubes following their own protocols. For TCRbeta analysis, collaborators shipped samples in one of three forms: frozen whole blood, isolated PBMCs, or DNA extracted from either of those sample types. The chain is assembled from TRBV5-8 and TRBJ1-4, with 8 junctional bases fitting TRBD1. The receptor was isolated from a human donor in a cohort sampled during active COVID-19. The sequenced sample consisted of peripheral blood. Here is the DNA: TGTGCCAGCAGCCTCCGGGACAGGATTAATGAAAAACTGTTTTTT. This encodes CASSLRDRINEKLFF. With all but the CDR3 taken from the reference TRBV5-8 and TRBJ1-4 genes, the full variable domain is: EAGVTQSPTHLIKTRGQQATLRCSPISGHTSVYWYQQALGLGLQFLLWYDEGEERNRGNFPPRFSGRQFPNYSSELNVNALELEDSALYLCASSLRDRINEKLFFGSGTQLSVL.